These 17 T cell receptor beta chains share one sample of origin, sequenced in a study of shared clonotypes between healthy human individuals. TCRdb's copy holds only in-frame clones and misses some; the assay was immunoSEQ multiplex PCR. The sample contains millions of clones, about 92% of which appear only once. The sequenced sample consisted of naive CD4+ T cells from PBMCs. The subset denotes: CD45RA+ positively selected. These receptors were taken from a man in his late teens or twenties in good health. Some clones in this sample may be carry-over from other donors' samples.

The genes are TRBV7-9 and TRBJ1-1; the D gene is possibly TRBD1 (6 bases). V shed 5 bases and J shed 5 bases, with 12 bases lying between them. The germline V gene encodes CDR1 SEHNR and CDR2 FQNEAQ (reference sequence). CDR3 length: 13 residues. This CDR3 reads CASSKRTETEAFF. The CDR3 bases are TGTGCCAGCAGCAAAAGGACAGAAACTGAAGCTTTCTTT. Complete variable domain (other parts from reference TRBV7-9 and TRBJ1-1): DTGVSQNPRHKITKRGQNVTFRCDPISEHNRLYWYRQTLGQGPEFLTYFQNEAQLEKSRLLSDRFSAERPKGSFSTLEIQRTEQGDSAMYLCASSKRTETEAFFGQGTRLTVV.

This chain uses TRBV7-2 with TRBJ2-1, with D possibly TRBD1 on 5 matching bases. The CDR3 consists of 15 residues. Trimming removed 1 base from V and 11 bases from J, with 18 bases in between. Germline loops: CDR1 SGHTA, CDR2 FQGNSA. The CDR3 DNA sequence: TGTGCCAGCAGCTTAGAAAGGACAAGCCGTTTTAAGCAGTTCTTC. It codes for CASSLERTSRFKQFF. The whole variable domain, remainder taken from reference TRBV7-2 and TRBJ2-1, is GAGVSQSPSNKVTEKGKDVELRCDPISGHTALYWYRQSLGQGLEFLIYFQGNSAPDKSGLPSDRFSAERTGGSVSTLTIQRTQQEDSAVYLCASSLERTSRFKQFFGPGTRLTVL.

V usage is TRBV5-1 and J usage is TRBJ2-2; D ambiguous. Germline V gene data show CDR1 as SGHRS and CDR2 as YFSETQ. The CDR3 length is 14 residues. Trimming stripped 7 bases from V and 0 bases from J, with 10 bases between. The chain's CDR3 is CASRLNPNTGELFF. DNA of the CDR3: TGCGCCAGCCGACTGAACCCGAACACCGGGGAGCTGTTTTTT.

This clone occurred once. The rearrangement uses TRBV2 and TRBJ2-7; D ambiguous. The CDR3 consists of 13 residues. V gave up 5 bases and J gave up 3 bases, with 11 bases separating them. Germline CDR1 and CDR2: SNHLY and FYNNEI. In nucleotides, the CDR3 is TGTGCCAGCAGTCTAGGAGTCTACTACGAGCAGTACTTC. Its protein product is CASSLGVYYEQYF.

The chain carries TRBV2 and TRBJ1-1; D remains unclear. Germline values: CDR1 SNHLY, CDR2 FYNNEI. The CDR3 is made up of 12 amino acids. The germline V and J ends were trimmed by 7 bases and 7 bases, with 13 bases remaining between them. The CDR3 loop is CASKYAGGEAFF. CDR3 in DNA: TGTGCCAGCAAGTATGCCGGAGGTGAAGCTTTCTTT.

This chain links TRBV2 with TRBJ1-1; D ambiguous. V lost 4 bases and J lost 8, with 14 bases in between. The CDR3 runs to 13 residues. Germline lookup yields CDR1 SNHLY and CDR2 FYNNEI. The CDR3 protein is CASSVAGSVEAFF. CDR3 nucleotides: TGTGCCAGCAGTGTTGCGGGTTCGGTCGAAGCTTTCTTT.

The rearrangement joins TRBV11-2 to TRBJ1-3; possibly TRBD1 for D (5 bases). The CDR3 loop spans 15 amino acids. V was shortened by 3 bases and J by 4 bases, with 13 bases between the two germline ends. Germline values: CDR1 SGHAT, CDR2 FQNNGV. CDR3 region: CASSLTGGGGNTIYF. The CDR3 DNA reads TGTGCCAGCAGCTTGACGGGGGGAGGAGGAAACACCATATATTTT.

This clone was picked up one time. V and J are TRBV6-6 and TRBJ2-7; 12 bases line up with TRBD1. J lost 3 bases, V lost 5 bases, and 5 bases had no gene match. Per the germline V gene, CDR1 is MNHNY and CDR2 is SVGAGI (reference sequence). The CDR3 loop spans 15 amino acids. The CDR3 spells CASSGTGGGFYEQYF. DNA of the CDR3: TGTGCCAGCAGTGGGACAGGGGGCGGTTTCTACGAGCAGTACTTC.

The rearrangement links TRBV18 to TRBJ1-6; D not resolved. CDR1 is KGHSH, CDR2 LQKENI, per germline. The length of the CDR3 is 14 residues. Deletions cut 2 bases from V and 8 bases from J, with 10 bases between. CDR3 in DNA: TGTGCCAGCTCACCAGTGGGCGGTGATTCACCCCTCCACTTT. Translating it yields CASSPVGGDSPLHF.

The rearrangement joins TRBV5-1 to TRBJ1-3; no clear D gene. This CDR3 comprises 15 residues. The ends were cut back, 4 bases at V and 0 bases at J, with 11 bases in the middle. Germline CDR1 and CDR2: SGHRS and YFSETQ. In nucleotides, the CDR3 is TGCGCCAGCAGCCCCCGTTCGAGCTCTGGAAACACCATATATTTT. Protein product: CASSPRSSSGNTIYF.

The chain is built from TRBV23-1 and TRBJ2-7, with 9 bases aligning to TRBD1. TRBV23-1 is flagged as an ORF with uncertain function. This CDR3 contains 15 residues. Trimming at V came to 4 bases and at J to 5 bases, leaving 9 bases not matched to a gene. The CDR3 protein is CASSRPGTGINEQYF. CDR3 in DNA: TGCGCCAGCAGTCGCCCCGGGACAGGGATCAACGAGCAGTACTTC.

This clone has just a few counts. The CDR3 region is CASQGHTDQPQHF. The DNA of the CDR3 is TGTGCCAGCCAGGGGCATACTGATCAGCCCCAGCATTTT. The chain combines TRBV2 with TRBJ1-5, with a possible D match to TRBD1 (6 bases). The CDR3 extends over 13 amino acids. Trimming stripped 8 bases from V and 5 bases from J, with 13 bases between. Germline CDR1 reads SNHLY; CDR2 reads FYNNEI.

The chain links TRBV28 to TRBJ1-1; D perhaps matches TRBD1 (5 bases). V was trimmed by 6 bases and J by 1 base, leaving 15 bases between them. Germline CDR1 MDHEN, CDR2 SYDVKM. The CDR3 spans 15 residues. In DNA form, the CDR3 reads TGTGCCAGCAGGGGTACGACAGTTACGAACACTGAAGCTTTCTTT. Translation: CASRGTTVTNTEAFF.

The gene calls are TRBV7-2 and TRBJ1-1; D is unresolved. The CDR3 runs to 12 residues. Per the germline V gene, CDR1 is SGHTA and CDR2 is FQGNSA. The V and J ends lost 7 bases and 2 bases respectively, with 8 bases between them. The CDR3 sequence: CASTRGNTEAFF. CDR3 in DNA: TGTGCCAGCACGCGCGGAAACACTGAAGCTTTCTTT. The full variable domain, rest sourced from reference TRBV7-2 and TRBJ1-1, is GAGVSQSPSNKVTEKGKDVELRCDPISGHTALYWYRQSLGQGLEFLIYFQGNSAPDKSGLPSDRFSAERTGGSVSTLTIQRTQQEDSAVYLCASTRGNTEAFFGQGTRLTVV.

The chain links TRBV6-5 to TRBJ2-1; 12 nucleotides align to TRBD2. The CDR3 contains 16 residues. Trimming took 0 bases from V and 6 from J; bases not matched to a gene: 3. In germline, CDR1 is MNHEY, CDR2 SVGAGI. Here the CDR3 DNA reads TGTGCCAGCAGTTACTCGAGACTAGCGGGAGTCAATGAGCAGTTCTTC. As protein: CASSYSRLAGVNEQFF.

The chain has TRBV5-6 and TRBJ2-7; D not certain. The length of the CDR3 is 11 residues. Between the trimmed V and J ends, which lost 5 bases and 3 bases, there was a span of 6 bases. The germline V gene has CDR1 SGHDT and CDR2 YYEEEE. CDR3 amino acids: CASSTYYEQYF. The CDR3 bases are TGTGCCAGCAGTACCTACTACGAGCAGTACTTC.

The J gene is TRBJ2-1, the V gene TRBV14, with D tentatively TRBD2 (6 bases). The length of the CDR3 is 12 residues. Per the germline V gene, CDR1 is SGHDN and CDR2 is FVKESK. Trimming stripped 1 base from V and 11 bases from J, with 9 bases between. The CDR3 region has the DNA TGTGCCAGCAGCCAAGTGCGGGAAAAGCAGTTCTTC. This encodes CASSQVREKQFF.